This passage covers 27 T cell receptor beta chains from one sample sequenced in a study of T cell changes during pregnancy in multiple sclerosis. The data were produced by immunoSEQ multiplex PCR, yet TCRdb's version contains in-frame clones alone and is incomplete. The data show 70,000 to 95,000 clones, about 94% seen once. The sequencing used peripheral blood, collected in the third trimester of pregnancy. These receptors were collected from a female donor with multiple sclerosis, enrolled in a pregnancy study.

The chain employs TRBV7-2 and TRBJ2-3, with 8 nucleotides matching TRBD2. The trim removed 4 bases at V and 8 bases at J, leaving 8 bases unmatched. Germline V CDR1 and CDR2: SGHTA, FQGNSA. The CDR3 loop spans 14 amino acids. CDR3 protein: CASSSLGTRVTQYF. CDR3 coding DNA: TGTGCCAGCAGCTCATTAGGGACTAGAGTTACGCAGTATTTT.

This rearrangement joins TRBV30 to TRBJ2-1, with 7 bases matching TRBD2. Germline-derived CDR1 and CDR2 are GTSNPN and SVGIG (reference sequence). The V and J ends lost 5 bases and 2 bases, in that order; junction bases with no gene match: 12. This CDR3 contains 16 residues. CDR3 amino acids: CAWRPGRRETYNEQFF. CDR3 nucleotides: TGTGCCTGGCGCCCTGGAAGGCGGGAGACCTACAATGAGCAGTTCTTC.

J is TRBJ2-7 and V is TRBV5-6, with 12 bases matching TRBD1. The CDR3 loop spans 17 amino acids. From germline, CDR1 is SGHDT and CDR2 YYEEEE. Germline trimming cut 6 bases from V and 1 base from J; bases unmatched to any gene: 11. CDR3 in DNA: TGTGCCAGCATCGCCTCGGGACAGGGGGCTCGGTCCTACGAGCAGTACTTC. It translates to CASIASGQGARSYEQYF.

The chain joins TRBV7-2 to TRBJ1-2; D is undetermined. This CDR3 spans 14 amino acids. Trimming took off 6 bases at V and 6 bases at J, with 17 bases between the two ends. Germline V gene data show CDR1 as SGHTA and CDR2 as FQGNSA. The CDR3 DNA sequence: TGTGCCAGCAGACCGCCCGACAAGGCCGATGGCTACACCTTC. This encodes CASRPPDKADGYTF.

This chain joins TRBV7-8 and TRBJ1-4, with TRBD1 matching 7 bases. This CDR3 region has 13 residues. With V trimmed by 4 bases and J by 8 bases, 4 bases remained unmatched. Looked up from germline, CDR1 is SGHVS and CDR2 is FQNEAQ. DNA of the CDR3: TGTGCCAGCAGCTCAGACAGGGTGGAAAAACTGTTTTTT. Its protein product is CASSSDRVEKLFF.

J is TRBJ2-5 and V is TRBV6-6; 7 positions agree with TRBD2. Looked up from germline, CDR1 is MNHNY and CDR2 is SVGAGI (reference sequence). The CDR3 extends over 14 amino acids. Trimming took 5 bases from V and 4 from J; bases not matched to a gene: 7. Here the CDR3 DNA reads TGTGCCAGCAGTACCCGGGGAGGGCCAGAGACCCAGTACTTC. Translated, it gives CASSTRGGPETQYF.

This rearrangement joins TRBV9 to TRBJ2-1; 11 nucleotides align to TRBD1. The germline CDR1 and CDR2 sequences are SGDLS and YYNGEE. The CDR3 is 16 amino acids. Trimming cost V 3 bases and J 6 bases; bases outside gene matches: 8. The CDR3 DNA follows: TGTGCCAGCAGCGGCCAGGACAGGGGGCTTCTCAATGAGCAGTTCTTC. Protein: CASSGQDRGLLNEQFF.

The chain couples TRBV11-2 to TRBJ2-1; 9 positions agree with TRBD2. The junction had 4 bases not matched to a gene; V was cut back by 6 bases and J by 4 bases. Germline V gene sequence: CDR1 SGHAT, CDR2 FQNNGV. The CDR3 consists of 14 residues. CDR3 nucleotides: TGTGCCAGCAGTATTAGCGGGAGTTACAATGAGCAGTTCTTC. Translating it yields CASSISGSYNEQFF. The full variable domain, completed using reference TRBV11-2 and TRBJ2-1, is EAGVAQSPRYKIIEKRQSVAFWCNPISGHATLYWYQQILGQGPKLLIQFQNNGVVDDSQLPKDRFSAERLKGVDSTLKIQPAKLEDSAVYLCASSISGSYNEQFFGPGTRLTVL.

This clone is a singleton in its sample. The chain combines TRBV2 with TRBJ2-7; 10 bases are shared with TRBD1. Germline lookup yields CDR1 SNHLY and CDR2 FYNNEI. The J segment lost 4 bases and the V segment lost 1 base, leaving 7 bases of the junction unmatched. The CDR3 runs to 16 residues. The CDR3: CASSEGGWDRGYEQYF. CDR3 nucleotide sequence: TGTGCCAGCAGTGAAGGGGGTTGGGACAGGGGTTACGAGCAGTACTTC.

V is TRBV15 and J is TRBJ2-1; 7 bases are a match to TRBD2. The CDR3 sequence is 18 residues long. The V gene end was trimmed by 1 base and the J gene end by 2 bases; junction bases not matched to a gene: 11. Per germline, CDR1 LNHNV and CDR2 YYDKDF (reference sequence). CDR3 region: CATSRGVGRETPYNEQFF. Here the CDR3 DNA reads TGTGCCACCAGCAGAGGGGTTGGGCGGGAGACTCCCTACAATGAGCAGTTCTTC.

This clone has only one observation. The chain couples TRBV9 to TRBJ2-1; weak D call: TRBD1 (5 bases). The CDR3 runs 14 residues. Trimming took 3 bases from V and 4 from J, leaving 11 bases between them. Germline V CDR1 and CDR2: SGDLS, YYNGEE. This chain's CDR3 is CASSASTVYNEQFF. CDR3 DNA sequence: TGTGCCAGCAGCGCTTCGACAGTTTACAATGAGCAGTTCTTC.

V usage is TRBV7-3 and J usage is TRBJ2-3; 10 nucleotides line up with TRBD2. The germline gives CDR1 SGHTA, CDR2 FQGTGA. The V and J ends lost 5 bases and 1 base, in that order; junction bases with no gene match: 18. CDR3 length equals 20 residues. DNA for the CDR3: TGTGCCAGCAGCCCCCGCCTAGCGGGAGAGCGGGCACTGGGCACAGATACGCAGTATTTT. Translating gives CASSPRLAGERALGTDTQYF.

This clone has only one observation. The chain links TRBV5-6 to TRBJ2-1, with 7 bases lining up with TRBD2. This CDR3 contains 17 residues. Germline V gene sequence: CDR1 SGHDT, CDR2 YYEEEE. V shed 4 bases, J shed 0 bases, and the junction held 10 bases outside the gene matches. CDR3 residues: CASSREGAGSSYNEQFF. The DNA of the CDR3 is TGTGCCAGCAGCCGCGAGGGAGCGGGAAGCTCCTACAATGAGCAGTTCTTC.

The sample holds a few counts of this clone. This rearrangement joins TRBV9 to TRBJ2-7; possibly TRBD1 for D (6 bases). The CDR3 is made up of 16 amino acids. V shed 0 bases and J shed 6 bases, with 19 bases lying between them. Germline V gene lookup returns CDR1 SGDLS and CDR2 YYNGEE. The CDR3 here is CASSVGGAGALSEQYF. The CDR3 nucleotides are TGTGCCAGCAGCGTAGGTGGGGCAGGGGCTCTCTCCGAGCAGTACTTC.

The chain joins TRBV19 to TRBJ2-5; 7 positions match TRBD1. Germline V gene sequence: CDR1 LNHDA, CDR2 SQIVND (reference sequence). The V and J ends lost 6 bases and 5 bases, in that order; junction bases with no gene match: 9. There are 14 residues in the CDR3. The CDR3 coding sequence is TGTGCCAGTAGCATGTCTAGCAGGGGGGAGACCCAGTACTTC. Its translation: CASSMSSRGETQYF. Combining the CDR3 with reference TRBV19 and TRBJ2-5 gives the whole variable domain DGGITQSPKYLFRKEGQNVTLSCEQNLNHDAMYWYRQDPGQGLRLIYYSQIVNDFQKGDIAEGYSVSREKKESFPLTVTSAQKNPTAFYLCASSMSSRGETQYFGPGTRLLVL.

V gene TRBV5-1 combines with J gene TRBJ2-7; 12 bases are a match to TRBD2. The CDR3 is 16 amino acids. Germline CDR1 SGHRS, CDR2 YFSETQ. The V segment lost 3 bases and the J segment 4 bases; nucleotides outside the gene matches: 8. As DNA, the CDR3 is TGCGCCAGCAGCTCCGGGACTAGCGGGCCCCCTTACGAGCAGTACTTC. Its protein product is CASSSGTSGPPYEQYF.

V usage is TRBV21-1 and J usage is TRBJ2-5; TRBD1 was called by the table and not checked on the DNA. TRBV21-1 counts as a pseudogene. The CDR3 consists of 13 residues. The CDR3 loop reads CASQLTGRETQYF. CDR3 in DNA: TGTGCCAGCCAACTGACAGGGCGTGAGACCCAGTACTTC.

The rearrangement links TRBV9 to TRBJ2-1, with D possibly being TRBD2 (6 bases). With 0 bases removed from V and 1 base from J, the gap between germline ends came to 8 bases. Germline V gene lookup returns CDR1 SGDLS and CDR2 YYNGEE. There are 15 residues in the CDR3. DNA for the CDR3: TGTGCCAGCAGCGTAGAAGGGACTTCCTACAATGAGCAGTTCTTC. This codes for CASSVEGTSYNEQFF.

CDR3 sequence reads: CASSQAGQGEKLFF. The CDR3 bases are TGCGCCAGCAGCCAAGCCGGGCAGGGCGAAAAACTGTTTTTT. The chain links TRBV4-1 to TRBJ1-4, with TRBD1 as a possible D gene (5 bases). This CDR3 region has 14 residues. V lost 1 base and J lost 8, with 11 bases in between. Per germline, CDR1 MGHRA and CDR2 YSYEKL.

The genes are TRBV5-4 and TRBJ2-7, with TRBD2 matching over 14 bases. CDR1 and CDR2 (germline): SGHNT, YYREEE (reference sequence). The trim removed 5 bases at V and 6 bases at J, leaving 4 bases unmatched. The CDR3 loop spans 14 amino acids. CDR3 amino acids: CASSSGLAGGEQYF. CDR3 in DNA: TGTGCCAGCAGTTCTGGACTAGCGGGAGGCGAGCAGTACTTC.

The CDR3 protein is CASSRSGGRDTQYF. The CDR3 nucleotides are TGTGCCAGCAGCCGAAGCGGGGGACGAGATACGCAGTATTTT. This chain uses TRBV7-3 with TRBJ2-3; 8 bases match TRBD2. J lost 5 bases, V lost 5 bases, and 6 bases had no gene match. CDR1 and CDR2 (germline): SGHTA, FQGTGA. The CDR3 extends over 14 amino acids.

The chain uses TRBV7-6 and TRBJ2-5; possibly TRBD2 for D (7 bases). Per germline, CDR1 SGHVS and CDR2 FNYEAQ. CDR3 length equals 15 residues. V lost 7 bases to trimming and J lost 5 bases, with 20 bases between them. In nucleotides, the CDR3 is TGTGCCAGCAACCTTAGGGGGGGGTCCGGGGAGACCCAGTACTTC. Amino acids: CASNLRGGSGETQYF. The whole variable domain, filled in from reference TRBV7-6 and TRBJ2-5, reads GAGVSQSPRYKVTKRGQDVALRCDPISGHVSLYWYRQALGQGPEFLTYFNYEAQQDKSGLPNDRFSAERPEGSISTLTIQRTEQRDSAMYRCASNLRGGSGETQYFGPGTRLLVL.

The chain combines TRBV9 with TRBJ2-7; unclear D gene. The V gene lost 4 bases and the J gene lost 3 bases, with 8 bases spanning the gap. Germline lookup yields CDR1 SGDLS and CDR2 YYNGEE. The CDR3 is 12 residues long. The CDR3 loop reads CASSPPNYEQYF. DNA of the CDR3: TGTGCCAGCAGCCCCCCCAACTACGAGCAGTACTTC.

The rearrangement joins TRBV6-6 to TRBJ1-4, with 8 bases matching TRBD1. CDR1 is MNHNY, CDR2 SVGAGI, per germline (reference sequence). Losses at the gene ends were 5 bases for V and 8 bases for J; bases not matched to a gene: 10. The CDR3 length is 15 residues. The CDR3 sequence: CASSPQGASGEKLFF. CDR3 DNA: TGTGCCAGCAGTCCTCAGGGGGCCTCAGGGGAAAAACTGTTTTTT.

The genes are TRBV29-1 and TRBJ2-3; 12 bases are a match to TRBD1. The V segment lost 4 bases and the J segment 2 bases; nucleotides outside the gene matches: 7. This CDR3 is built from 16 residues. Germline V gene lookup returns CDR1 SQVTM and CDR2 ANQGSEA. In DNA, the CDR3 is TGCAGCGTTGTCTGGGACAGGGGGCGCCTCACAGATACGCAGTATTTT. Its protein is CSVVWDRGRLTDTQYF.

This clone showed up just once. V and J are TRBV5-4 and TRBJ1-1; weak D call: TRBD1 (5 bases). The CDR3 sequence is 14 residues long. V was shortened by 3 bases and J by 10 bases, with 19 bases between the two germline ends. Germline V gene sequence: CDR1 SGHNT, CDR2 YYREEE (reference sequence). The CDR3 region is CASSSFDSTPGAFF. The CDR3, as DNA: TGTGCCAGCAGCTCCTTCGACAGCACTCCTGGAGCTTTCTTT.

The chain couples TRBV6-5 to TRBJ1-5; the D is unclear. The germline CDR1 and CDR2 sequences are MNHEY and SVGAGI. Trimming took 6 bases from V and 4 from J, leaving 16 bases between them. The CDR3 consists of 15 residues. CDR3 protein: CASRAGSGLNQPQHF. CDR3 bases: TGTGCCAGCAGGGCCGGGAGCGGGCTAAATCAGCCCCAGCATTTT.